This paragraph reports one T cell receptor (beta chain). In this sample, this clone turned up once. Its antigen remains undetermined. Base quality data are lacking; no much larger clone is found one base away. The sample belongs to a study of cytomegalovirus exposure and HLA in healthy donors (dated by TCRdb to 2015 to 2018). Context from the whole study: According to an earlier analysis of 450 to 650 of the donors, roughly 180 million T cells yielded 90 million to 130 million unique TCR beta sequences and 250 to 350 Gb of sequence data. Both class I and class II loci were covered by HLA typing, at four-digit resolution. A later analysis re-examined previously published TCR beta repertoires from about 700 donors and added high-resolution HLA genotyping to investigate patterns of TCR occurrence. The aim of the study was to test whether cataloging public T cell receptors could identify signatures of past pathogen exposure. On average, roughly 250,000 unique TCR beta nucleotide sequences were sequenced per donor among 398 genotyped donors of the cohort, with 15% to 20% of those sequences being non-productive. Four or five DR-DQ haplotypes were treated as single units for association and clustering because of strong linkage in the cohort. Every discovery cohort repertoire had been produced on one sequencing platform. Alongside the repertoire data, information on donor age, sex, ethnicity and CMV serostatus was compiled. A later genetic analysis used genome-wide SNP genotypes for about three fifths of the 666 donors, treating that subset as a discovery cohort. Rather than using new phenotypic data, the later analysis identified candidate immune exposures from TCR beta sequences and from how often those sequences occurred across donors. In addition to the first cohort of approximately 670 subjects, a separate validation cohort of 120 different subjects was used. Approximately 300 gigabases of sequencing data and 91 million or so unique TCR sequences made up an early release that covered over 550 HLA-typed donors. The study used immunosequencing to profile the T cell repertoires of several hundred subjects and linked those repertoires to cytomegalovirus serostatus. The study combined high-throughput TCR immunosequencing, statistical association of individual TCRs with disease status, and machine learning to predict cytomegalovirus infection status. An earlier analysis of approximately 630 of the donors applied high-throughput TCR beta sequencing to assess whether each TCR beta V gene segment acted as functional or pseudogenic. The number of donors typed differed by locus, with about 629-630 for A, B, C, DRB1 and DQB1, 522 for DQA1, about 610 for DPA1, and some 440 for DPB1. Of the roughly 400 genotyped donors, around 81% fell in the genetic ancestry cluster associated with self-reported Caucasian donors. Study-level results and caveats: This cohort had only TCR beta chains sequenced, and the lack of alpha or paired-chain data limited which features could be detected. Because counts were too low, some 17 rarely observed V segments, including chromosome 9 orphons, were excluded from the earlier analysis of several hundred of the donors. A cluster of highly shared sequence variants was judged likely to represent a technical artifact of the sequencing pipeline. HLA typing was unavailable for some donors at each locus, so association tests used only the typed subset. Immune exposure information for the cohort was limited to CMV serostatus. A further reported finding was that TCR beta sequences accurately predicted the HLA-A and HLA-B alleles for most subjects in the first cohort. According to a later analysis, parvovirus B19, influenza, CMV and Epstein-Barr virus appeared linked to several top co-occurrence clusters. Broadly in line with IMGT annotations, most TCR beta V segments showed up in productive rearrangements about 87% or about 30% of the time in an earlier analysis of approximately 640 of the donors. Linkage disequilibrium might explain the correlated functional status among segregating V segments, but an unknown experimental factor could not be ruled out. Specific HLA alleles were associated with roughly 17,000 TCR beta sequences at a false discovery rate of 0.05 in a later analysis. The study listed 164 TCR beta chains as associated with cytomegalovirus. In a later analysis, most CMV-associated TCR beta chains were found to appear HLA-restricted, with HLA associations seemingly driven largely by CMV exposure. When HLA alleles, especially DR and DQ, strongly co-occurred, attributing TCR associations to individual alleles was difficult. In both the original and validation cohorts, the classifier was reported to diagnose cytomegalovirus status with high specificity and sensitivity. A few of the identified cytomegalovirus-associated TCR beta chains were confirmed in vitro to be specific for cytomegalovirus antigens. Roughly uniform sequencing depth across donors was assumed in presence/absence analyses, although this assumption may not hold. In a later analysis, the rate of TCR association differed among HLA loci, with DRB1 alleles having the most associated TCRs and HLA-C alleles having the fewest. A later analysis found that HLA-associated TCR beta chains were more clonally expanded and had lower generation probabilities than equally common non-associated chains. Compared with the roughly 670-donor mean, donors in an Asian-associated ancestry cluster had fewer N-insertions in productive TCRs, according to a later genetic analysis. While some public TCRs were present in many individuals, most TCR sequences turned up only very rarely across donors. The authors suggested that the approach could potentially be extended to other disease states and immunological phenotypes. A later genetic analysis associated a missense DCLRE1C variant with V-gene and J-gene trimming of TCR beta chains, and an independent cohort replicated the association.

Library creation used the immunoSEQ multiplex PCR assay. The multiplex PCR relied on a mix of 60 forward primers for TCR Vbeta segments and 13 reverse primers for TCR Jbeta segments. Amplification of the CDR3 region of rearranged TCR beta genes was performed with a multiplex PCR assay on genomic DNA. Amplified TCR beta libraries were sequenced as 87-base-pair reads on the Illumina HiSeq System. Under the source paper's analysis protocol: A later analysis tallied 75 million to 95 million unique TCR beta chains across the 666 repertoires, and approximately 9.9 million of those chains were shared by two or more donors. A nearest-neighbor algorithm error-corrected the raw reads and collapsed the reads into unique sequences, merging closely related sequences to remove PCR and sequencing errors. V, D and J gene segments were assigned by aligning CDR3 sequences to IMGT reference sequences. For a sequence to be retained, a match of at least six nucleotides was required to both a V gene segment and a J gene segment. Rearrangements were classified as productive when the CDR3 lacked stop codons and remained in frame with V and J, and all other rearrangements were classified as non-productive. CDR3 was defined according to IMGT convention as the region running from the second conserved V-encoded cysteine to the conserved J-encoded phenylalanine. Sequences without an unambiguous match to a single V gene segment were excluded from the earlier analysis of 500 to 700 of the donors. An earlier analysis of 450 to 650 of the donors called V segments functional above 56.7% productive rearrangements and segregating when the between-donor standard deviation exceeded 5%. A statistical classification framework was built to diagnose cytomegalovirus status from the catalog of TCR beta chain sequences. In a later analysis, V and J genes were assigned by comparing TCR nucleotide sequences against IMGT/GENE-DB human TR gene sequences. A later analysis assigned CDR3 sequences and most-parsimonious VDJ recombination scenarios with the TCRdist pipeline. A later analysis defined each TCR beta chain by its CDR3 amino acid sequence plus V-gene family, and excluded reads lacking a unique V-gene family. In a later analysis, nearly 600 highly shared, low-generation-probability nucleotide sequences were removed to address suspected cross-contamination and a sequencing artifact. In a later analysis, a clonal expansion index for each public chain was calculated from normalized within-repertoire ranks of inferred template counts. In a later analysis, generation probabilities were computed with a VDJ recombination model fitted to out-of-frame rearrangements, and the resulting probabilities were checked against IGoR. A later analysis scored TCR-TCR, TCR-HLA and TCR-CMV co-occurrence with hypergeometric tests, applying a repertoire-size bias correction to TCR pairs. In a later analysis, false discovery rates were estimated by permuting HLA or CMV assignments 20 times. In a later analysis, co-occurring TCRs were grouped using DBSCAN, and TCRdist sequence similarity was added for clustering within HLA-allele-positive subsets. Repertoires with fewer than 30,000 or more than 120,000 public chains, plus five repertoires with anomalous nucleotide sharing, were excluded from co-occurrence clustering. TCRdb's version of the immuneACCESS table is confined to in-frame rearrangements and falls short of the full clone set. An unresolved V gene accounts for under half of the shortfall where checked; the remainder is of unknown origin. V and J calls and clone size come straight from that table; D and trimming were deduced from the DNA. This sample has about 160,000 clones in its table, and 84% of those were observed once. The biggest ten clones account for under 7.5% of the sample.

The cohort was made up of approximately 670 healthy bone marrow donors. At the time of sampling, all cohort members were nominally healthy, though unrecorded immune exposures were likely present. The donor was CMV seropositive and was included in the group of about 290 seropositive cohort members. A peripheral blood sample was provided by each donor, and peripheral blood mononuclear cells were used for TCR beta sequencing. The Qiagen DNeasy Blood Extraction Kit was used to extract genomic DNA from the blood cell samples. Sequencing was done on a sample of PBMCs. This clonotype originated in a man aged 50-60 years in good health and CMV-seropositive.

The CDR3 protein: CASSPGTSGPSSYNEQFF. The DNA sequence reads TGTGCCAGTAGTCCCGGGACTAGCGGCCCTAGCTCCTACAATGAGCAGTTCTTC. The chain links TRBV19 with TRBJ2-1; 11 junctional bases match TRBD2. V is cut back by 5 bases and J by 0 bases, with 9 bases in the junction unmatched. As encoded in the germline V gene (reference sequence), CDR1 is LNHDA while CDR2 is SQIVND. Taken from cysteine to phenylalanine, the CDR3 has 18 residues. Only the CDR3 DNA stays, 54 bases, in frame from base 1.